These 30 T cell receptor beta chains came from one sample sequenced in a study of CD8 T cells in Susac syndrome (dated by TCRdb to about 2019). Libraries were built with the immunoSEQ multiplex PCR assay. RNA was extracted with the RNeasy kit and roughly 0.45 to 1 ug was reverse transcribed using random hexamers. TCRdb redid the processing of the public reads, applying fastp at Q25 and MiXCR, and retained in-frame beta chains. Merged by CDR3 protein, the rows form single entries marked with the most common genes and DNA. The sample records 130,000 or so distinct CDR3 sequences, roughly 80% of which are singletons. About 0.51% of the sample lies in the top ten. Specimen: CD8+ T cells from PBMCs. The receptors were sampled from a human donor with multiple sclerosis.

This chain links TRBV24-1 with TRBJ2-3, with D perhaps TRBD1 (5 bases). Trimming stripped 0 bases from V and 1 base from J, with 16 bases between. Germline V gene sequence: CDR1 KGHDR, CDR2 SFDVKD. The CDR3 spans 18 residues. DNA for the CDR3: TGTGCCACCAGTGATTTGCAGGGTTCACATTCCGGCACAGATACGCAGTATTTT. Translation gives CATSDLQGSHSGTDTQYF.

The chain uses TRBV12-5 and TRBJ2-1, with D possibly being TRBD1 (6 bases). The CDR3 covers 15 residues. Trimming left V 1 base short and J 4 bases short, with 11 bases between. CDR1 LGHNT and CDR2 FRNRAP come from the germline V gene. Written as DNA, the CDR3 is TGTGCTAGTGGTTTGGGGGGGCAGCCATACAATGAGCAGTTCTTC. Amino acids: CASGLGGQPYNEQFF.

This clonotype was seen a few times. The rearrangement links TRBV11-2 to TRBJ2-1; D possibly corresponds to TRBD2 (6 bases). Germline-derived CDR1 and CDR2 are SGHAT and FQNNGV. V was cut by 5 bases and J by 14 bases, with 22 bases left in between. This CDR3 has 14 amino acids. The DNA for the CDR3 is TGTGCCAGCAGCCTATCCCCCGACTGGAGGGGTGAGTTCTTC. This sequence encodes CASSLSPDWRGEFF.

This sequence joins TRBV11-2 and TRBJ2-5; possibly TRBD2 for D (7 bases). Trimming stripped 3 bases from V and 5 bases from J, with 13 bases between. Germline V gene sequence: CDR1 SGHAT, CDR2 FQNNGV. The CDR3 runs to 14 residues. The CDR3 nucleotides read TGTGCCAGCAGCTTGGGGGGGCGCGTGGAGACCCAGTACTTC. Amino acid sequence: CASSLGGRVETQYF.

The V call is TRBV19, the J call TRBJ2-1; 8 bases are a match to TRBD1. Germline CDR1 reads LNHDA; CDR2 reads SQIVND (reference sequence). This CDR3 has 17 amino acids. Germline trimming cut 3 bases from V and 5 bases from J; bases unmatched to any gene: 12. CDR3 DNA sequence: TGTGCCAGTAGTATGGGGTCCAGGGGGCCCGGAAACAATGAGCAGTTCTTC. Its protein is CASSMGSRGPGNNEQFF.

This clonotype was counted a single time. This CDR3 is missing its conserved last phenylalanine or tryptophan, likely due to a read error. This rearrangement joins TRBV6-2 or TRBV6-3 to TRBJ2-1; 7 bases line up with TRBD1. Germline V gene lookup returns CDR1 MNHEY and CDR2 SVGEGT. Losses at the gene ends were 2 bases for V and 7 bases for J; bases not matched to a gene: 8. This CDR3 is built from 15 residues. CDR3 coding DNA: TGTGCCAGCAGTTACCCGCTACAGGGGCGGAATGAGCAGTTCCTC. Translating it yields CASSYPLQGRNEQFL.

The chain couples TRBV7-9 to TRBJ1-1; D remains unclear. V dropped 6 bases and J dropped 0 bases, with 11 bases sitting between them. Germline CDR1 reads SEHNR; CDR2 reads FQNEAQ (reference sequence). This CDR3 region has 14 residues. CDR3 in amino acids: CASSSPTLNTEAFF. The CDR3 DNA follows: TGTGCCAGCAGTTCTCCGACCTTGAACACTGAAGCTTTCTTT. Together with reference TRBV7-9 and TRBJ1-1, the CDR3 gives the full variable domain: DTGVSQNPRHKITKRGQNVTFRCDPISEHNRLYWYRQTLGQGPEFLTYFQNEAQLEKSRLLSDRFSAERPKGSFSTLEIQRTEQGDSAMYLCASSSPTLNTEAFFGQGTRLTVV.

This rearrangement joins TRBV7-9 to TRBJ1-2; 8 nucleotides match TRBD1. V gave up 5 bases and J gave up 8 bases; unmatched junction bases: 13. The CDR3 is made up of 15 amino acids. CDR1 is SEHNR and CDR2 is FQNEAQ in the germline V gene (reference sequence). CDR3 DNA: TGTGCCAGCAGCGACCCGACAGGGGAAAATCAAGGCTACACCTTC. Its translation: CASSDPTGENQGYTF.

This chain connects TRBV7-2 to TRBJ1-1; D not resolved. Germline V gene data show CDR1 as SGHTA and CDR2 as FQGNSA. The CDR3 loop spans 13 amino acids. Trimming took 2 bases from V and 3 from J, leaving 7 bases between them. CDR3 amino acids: CASSLNFYTEAFF. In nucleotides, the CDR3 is TGTGCCAGCAGCTTAAATTTCTACACTGAAGCTTTCTTT.

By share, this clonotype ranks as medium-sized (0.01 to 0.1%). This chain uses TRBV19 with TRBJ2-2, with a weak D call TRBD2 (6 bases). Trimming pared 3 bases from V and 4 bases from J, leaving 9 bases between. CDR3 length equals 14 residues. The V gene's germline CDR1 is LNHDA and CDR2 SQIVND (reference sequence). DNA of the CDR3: TGTGCCAGTAGTATTGGCGGGGTCACCGGGGAGCTGTTTTTT. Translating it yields CASSIGGVTGELFF.

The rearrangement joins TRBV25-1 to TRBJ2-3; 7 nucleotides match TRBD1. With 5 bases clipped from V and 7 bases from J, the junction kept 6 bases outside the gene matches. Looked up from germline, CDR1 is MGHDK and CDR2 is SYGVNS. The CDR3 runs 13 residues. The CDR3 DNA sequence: TGTGCCAGCAGTCATGGGGACAGTTATACGCAGTATTTT. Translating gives CASSHGDSYTQYF.

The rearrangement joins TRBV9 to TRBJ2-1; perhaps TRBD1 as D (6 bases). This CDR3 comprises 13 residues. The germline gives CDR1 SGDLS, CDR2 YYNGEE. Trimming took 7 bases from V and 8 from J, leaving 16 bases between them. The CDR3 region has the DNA TGTGCCAGCGGGGCAGGGGCGATAGATGAGCAGTTCTTC. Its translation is CASGAGAIDEQFF.

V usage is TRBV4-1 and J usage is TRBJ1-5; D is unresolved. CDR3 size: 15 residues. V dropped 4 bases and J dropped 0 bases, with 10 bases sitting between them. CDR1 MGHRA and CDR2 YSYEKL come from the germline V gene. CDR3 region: CASSRNKDSNQPQHF. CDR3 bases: TGCGCCAGCAGCCGTAACAAAGATAGCAATCAGCCCCAGCATTTT.

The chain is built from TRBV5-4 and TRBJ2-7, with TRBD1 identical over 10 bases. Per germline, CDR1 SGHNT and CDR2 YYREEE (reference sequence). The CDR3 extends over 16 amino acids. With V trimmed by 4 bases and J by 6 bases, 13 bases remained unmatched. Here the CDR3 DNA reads TGTGCCAGCAGCCCAGGGGGGACAGGGGCCGCGTCCGAGCAGTACGTC. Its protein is CASSPGGTGAASEQYV.

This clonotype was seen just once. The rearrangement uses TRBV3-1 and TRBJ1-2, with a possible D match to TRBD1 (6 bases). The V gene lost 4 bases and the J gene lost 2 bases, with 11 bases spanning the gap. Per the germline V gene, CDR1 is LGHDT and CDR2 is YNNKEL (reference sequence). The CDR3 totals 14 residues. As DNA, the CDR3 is TGTGCCAGCAGCCTACCCGGGACAAACTATGGCTACACCTTC. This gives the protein CASSLPGTNYGYTF. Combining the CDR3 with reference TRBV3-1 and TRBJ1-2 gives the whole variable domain DTAVSQTPKYLVTQMGNDKSIKCEQNLGHDTMYWYKQDSKKFLKIMFSYNNKELIINETVPNRFSPKSPDKAHLNLHINSLELGDSAVYFCASSLPGTNYGYTFGSGTRLTVV.

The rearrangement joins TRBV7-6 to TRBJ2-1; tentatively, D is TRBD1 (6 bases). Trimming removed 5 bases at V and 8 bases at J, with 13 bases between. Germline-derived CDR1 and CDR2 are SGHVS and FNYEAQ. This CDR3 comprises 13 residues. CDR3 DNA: TGTGCCAGCAGCAACAGGGACCAAGATGAGCAGTTCTTC. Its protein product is CASSNRDQDEQFF.

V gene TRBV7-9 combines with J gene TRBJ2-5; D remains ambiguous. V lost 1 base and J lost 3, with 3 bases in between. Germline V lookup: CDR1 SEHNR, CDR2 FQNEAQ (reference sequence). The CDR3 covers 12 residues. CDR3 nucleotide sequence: TGTGCCAGCAGCTTAGTAGAAGAGACCCAGTACTTC. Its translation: CASSLVEETQYF.

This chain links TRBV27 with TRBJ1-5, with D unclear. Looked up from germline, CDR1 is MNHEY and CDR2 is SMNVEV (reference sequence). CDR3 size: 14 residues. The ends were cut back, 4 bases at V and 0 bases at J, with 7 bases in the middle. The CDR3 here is CASSSPYSNQPQHF. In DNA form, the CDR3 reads TGTGCCAGCAGTTCCCCTTATAGCAATCAGCCCCAGCATTTT.

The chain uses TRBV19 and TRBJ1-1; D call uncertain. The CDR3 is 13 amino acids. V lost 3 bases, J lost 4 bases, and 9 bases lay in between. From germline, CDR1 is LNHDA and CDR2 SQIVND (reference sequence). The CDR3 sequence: CASSISGFTEAFF. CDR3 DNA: TGTGCCAGTAGTATCAGTGGCTTCACTGAAGCTTTCTTT.

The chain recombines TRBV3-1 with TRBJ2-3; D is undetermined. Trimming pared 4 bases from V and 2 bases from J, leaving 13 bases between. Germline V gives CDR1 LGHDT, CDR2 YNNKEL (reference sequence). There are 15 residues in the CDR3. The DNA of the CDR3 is TGTGCCAGCAGCCCCCTGCGGACCTACACAGATACGCAGTATTTT. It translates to CASSPLRTYTDTQYF.

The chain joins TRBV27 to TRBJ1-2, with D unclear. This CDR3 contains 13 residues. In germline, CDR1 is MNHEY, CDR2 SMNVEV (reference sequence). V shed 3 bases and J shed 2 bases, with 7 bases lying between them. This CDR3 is CASSFRQNYGYTF. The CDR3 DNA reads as TGTGCCAGCAGTTTCAGGCAAAACTATGGCTACACCTTC.

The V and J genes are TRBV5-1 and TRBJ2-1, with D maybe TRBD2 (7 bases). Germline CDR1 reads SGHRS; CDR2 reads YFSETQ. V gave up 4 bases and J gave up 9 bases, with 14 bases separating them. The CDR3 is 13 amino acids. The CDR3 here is CASSPGGAGEQFF. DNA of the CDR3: TGCGCCAGCAGCCCTGGGGGGGCAGGTGAGCAGTTCTTC.

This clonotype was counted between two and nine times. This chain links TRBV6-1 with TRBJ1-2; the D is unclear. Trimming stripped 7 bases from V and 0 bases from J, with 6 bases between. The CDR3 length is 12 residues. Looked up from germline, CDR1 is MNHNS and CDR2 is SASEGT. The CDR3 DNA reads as TGTGCCAGCACAGAGGCTAACTATGGCTACACCTTC. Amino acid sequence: CASTEANYGYTF.

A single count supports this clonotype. The chain's CDR3 is CASSEWTTYNEQFF. For the CDR3, the DNA is TGTGCCAGCAGCGAGTGGACTACCTACAATGAGCAGTTCTTC. The rearrangement joins TRBV3-1 to TRBJ2-1; tentative D call: TRBD2 (6 bases). The CDR3 runs to 14 residues. V was shortened by 5 bases and J by 2 bases, with 10 bases between the two germline ends. Germline assignment: CDR1 LGHDT and CDR2 YNNKEL (reference sequence).

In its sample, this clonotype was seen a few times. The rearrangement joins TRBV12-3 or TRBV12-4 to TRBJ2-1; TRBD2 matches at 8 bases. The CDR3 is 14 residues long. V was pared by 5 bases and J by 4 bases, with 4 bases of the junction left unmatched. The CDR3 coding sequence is TGTGCCAGCAGTGGACTAGCTGTTTACAATGAGCAGTTCTTC. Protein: CASSGLAVYNEQFF.

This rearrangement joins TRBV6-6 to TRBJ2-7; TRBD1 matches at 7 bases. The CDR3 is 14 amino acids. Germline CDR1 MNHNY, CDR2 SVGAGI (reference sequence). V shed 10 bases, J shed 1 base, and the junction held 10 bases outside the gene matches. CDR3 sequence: CATTPGTASYEQYF. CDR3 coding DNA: TGTGCCACAACCCCCGGGACAGCTTCCTACGAGCAGTACTTC.

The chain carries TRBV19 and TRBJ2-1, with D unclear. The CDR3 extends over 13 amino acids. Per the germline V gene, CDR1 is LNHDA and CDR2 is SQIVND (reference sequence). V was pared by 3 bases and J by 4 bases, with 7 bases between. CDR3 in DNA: TGTGCCAGTAGTATCGAGCTTTACAATGAGCAGTTCTTC. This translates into CASSIELYNEQFF.

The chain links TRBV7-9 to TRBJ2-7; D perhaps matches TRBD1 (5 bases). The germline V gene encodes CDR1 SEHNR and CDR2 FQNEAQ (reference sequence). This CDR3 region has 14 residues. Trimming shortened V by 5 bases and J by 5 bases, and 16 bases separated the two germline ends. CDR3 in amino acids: CASSHGRAPHEQYV. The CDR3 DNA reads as TGTGCCAGCAGCCATGGCAGGGCTCCCCACGAGCAGTACGTC.

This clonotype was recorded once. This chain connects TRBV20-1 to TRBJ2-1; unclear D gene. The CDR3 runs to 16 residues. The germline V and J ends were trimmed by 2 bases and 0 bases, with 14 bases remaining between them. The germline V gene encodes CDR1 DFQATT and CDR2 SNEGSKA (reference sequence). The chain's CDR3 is CSARLPRSSSYNEQFF. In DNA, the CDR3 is TGCAGTGCTAGACTTCCTCGCTCGAGCTCCTACAATGAGCAGTTCTTC.

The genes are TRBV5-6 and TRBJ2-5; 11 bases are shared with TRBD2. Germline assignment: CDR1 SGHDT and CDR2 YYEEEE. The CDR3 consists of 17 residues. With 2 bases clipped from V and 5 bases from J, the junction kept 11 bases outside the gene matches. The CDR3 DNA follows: TGTGCCAGCAGCTTCCCGGTCCCTAGCGGGGGGTACGAGACCCAGTACTTC. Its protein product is CASSFPVPSGGYETQYF.